This TCR beta chain is drawn from a study of blood T cell repertoires in COVID-19. Study at large: PBMCs, B-cell-depleted T cells, or T cells were the source of the cDNA or gDNA that made up the material.

Per the authors' pipeline: Reference gene primer amplification gave nucleated cell count estimates. The method was immunoSEQ multiplex PCR; TCRdb's version includes in-frame clones alone and lacks a portion of them. Clone size and V and J calls were adopted from that table, with D and trimming inferred from the DNA. The sample records some 330,000 clones, around nine tenths being singletons. The CDR3 contains 13 residues. Trimming cost V 6 bases and J 1 base, with 9 bases left between them. Seattle researchers signed up patients amid active infection and tracked them longitudinally. This clone was recorded only once. This sample also contains other DNA sequences that code for the same CDR3.

Specimen: peripheral blood. The chain couples TRBV12-3 or TRBV12-4 to TRBJ1-1; D unclear. The origin of this receptor is a woman under 40 with COVID-19, enrolled during active disease. CDR3 in amino acids: CASSLTENTEAFF. In nucleotides, the CDR3 is TGTGCCAGCAGCCTAACCGAGAACACTGAAGCTTTCTTT.